This T cell receptor beta chain was sequenced for a study of CD8 T cells in Susac syndrome. Regarding this clonotype: No antigen is known for it.

Random hexamers served to reverse transcribe about 0.5 to 1 ug RNA. Coverage of TCR beta CDR3 amplification by immunoSEQ multiplex PCR extended to 54 Vbeta and 13 Jbeta. One entry per CDR3 protein results from TCRdb running MiXCR on the immunoSEQ multiplex PCR reads. The sample contains 130,000 to 150,000 distinct CDR3 sequences, approximately 95% of which appear only once. Per the germline V gene, CDR1 is LGHNA and CDR2 is YNFKEQ. V was clipped by 0 bases and J by 4 bases, with 13 bases between them. CDR3 length: 16 residues. Whole-study findings and limits: That the number of individuals in its TCR sequencing and HLA analysis was relatively small was acknowledged by the study.

The receptor was isolated from a human donor in good health. Sequences were obtained from CD4+ T cells from PBMCs. The chain carries TRBV4-2 and TRBJ1-5; D is unresolved. CDR3 in amino acids: CASSQDEGRPNQPQHF. As DNA, the CDR3 is TGTGCCAGCAGCCAAGATGAGGGCAGGCCTAATCAGCCCCAGCATTTT.